These 6 T cell receptor beta chains were sequenced from one sample in a study of monozygotic twins with inflammatory bowel disease. TCRdb reprocessed the 5' RACE reads and reports one entry per CDR3 protein, with no DNA. Its table records about 450,000 distinct CDR3 sequences. Source material: blood. The origin of the receptors is a human donor with ulcerative colitis or Crohn's disease, or a healthy co-twin of an affected twin (not recorded which).

The V gene is TRBV5-1, the J gene TRBJ1-1. The germline V gene has CDR1 SGHRS and CDR2 YFSETQ. The CDR3 totals 13 residues. The CDR3 spells CASSYNKDTEAFF.

This sequence joins TRBV7-2 and TRBJ1-2; TCRdb's D call of TRBD1 is untestable without DNA. This CDR3 has 16 residues. CDR1 and CDR2 from the germline V gene are SGHTA and FQGNSA. CDR3 residues: CASSLAPGQGVPGYTF.

The V call is TRBV5-4, the J call TRBJ1-2; TCRdb returns TRBD1, unconfirmable since there is no DNA. The CDR3 is 16 amino acids. Germline V lookup: CDR1 SGHNT, CDR2 YYREEE (reference sequence). CDR3 amino acids: CASSLNKGTANYGYTF.

The chain has TRBV5-1 and TRBJ2-2; without DNA, the TCRdb call of TRBD1 cannot be checked. The CDR3 contains 16 residues. Germline V gives CDR1 SGHRS, CDR2 YFSETQ. CDR3 protein: CASSLEWTAFTGELFF.

This rearrangement joins TRBV20-1 to TRBJ1-4; TCRdb's assignment of TRBD1 cannot be checked, as there is no DNA. The CDR3 spans 15 residues. Germline V gene lookup returns CDR1 DFQATT and CDR2 SNEGSKA (reference sequence). CDR3 amino acids: CSARDPRGREEKLFF.

CDR3 sequence: CASSLPEWGYGYTF. The J gene is TRBJ1-2, the V gene TRBV11-1. In germline, CDR1 is SGHAT, CDR2 FQDESV (reference sequence). CDR3 size: 14 residues.